A single sample gave rise to the 32 T cell receptor beta chains below, sequenced in a study of spatial heterogeneity in lung cancer. Time point indicated: sample taken at primary tumor resection. No cells were sorted before sequencing. The whole RNA sequenced was extracted from tumor, nontumor lung or frozen PBMC. One entry per CDR3 protein results from TCRdb running MiXCR on the 5' RACE reads. The sample lists tens of thousands of distinct CDR3 sequences; roughly 13% were seen once. The sample was PBMCs, taken at surgery. The receptors here all came from a male donor with early-stage non-small cell lung cancer.

This rearrangement joins TRBV7-2 to TRBJ1-5, with unresolved D. This CDR3 spans 13 amino acids. From germline, CDR1 is SGHTA and CDR2 FQGNSA. Trimming pared 1 base from V and 5 bases from J, leaving 6 bases between. CDR3 nucleotide sequence: TGTGCCAGCAGCTTAGTCCAAGATCAGCCCCAGCATTTT. Residues: CASSLVQDQPQHF.

This clonotype was counted ten times or more. The chain links TRBV29-1 to TRBJ1-1; unclear D gene. The CDR3 extends over 13 amino acids. Per the germline V gene, CDR1 is SQVTM and CDR2 is ANQGSEA. Trimming stripped 7 bases from V and 0 bases from J, with 12 bases between. CDR3 nucleotides: TGCAGCGCTGGAGGGCCGTTGAACACTGAAGCTTTCTTT. This gives the protein CSAGGPLNTEAFF.

V usage is TRBV5-4 and J usage is TRBJ2-2, with D hard to call. This CDR3 has 15 amino acids. Between the trimmed V and J ends, which lost 0 bases and 4 bases, there was a span of 10 bases. Germline loops: CDR1 SGHNT, CDR2 YYREEE (reference sequence). CDR3 coding DNA: TGTGCCAGCAGCTTGGGGTCAGGACCCACCGGGGAGCTGTTTTTT. It translates to CASSLGSGPTGELFF.

The rearrangement joins TRBV6-1 to TRBJ2-1, with TRBD2 matching 9 bases. The V gene's germline CDR1 is MNHNS and CDR2 SASEGT. CDR3 length: 17 amino acids. V dropped 1 base and J dropped 2; count of bases not matched to a gene: 6. CDR3 sequence (DNA): TGTGCCAGCAGTGAAGTTCGGGCTAGCGGGGCCTACAATGAGCAGTTCTTC. Encoded protein: CASSEVRASGAYNEQFF.

This clonotype was counted ten times or more. V gene TRBV7-6 combines with J gene TRBJ2-7, with D perhaps TRBD1 or TRBD2 (5 bases each). The CDR3 loop spans 19 amino acids. Germline V CDR1 and CDR2: SGHVS, FNYEAQ. The V end was cut by 0 bases, the J end by 2 bases, with 23 bases between. The CDR3 DNA is TGTGCCAGCAGCTTAGCAGCCCGGGACCAACTTACTCCAACCTACGAGCAGTACTTC. This encodes CASSLAARDQLTPTYEQYF. The full variable domain, rest sourced from reference TRBV7-6 and TRBJ2-7, is GAGVSQSPRYKVTKRGQDVALRCDPISGHVSLYWYRQALGQGPEFLTYFNYEAQQDKSGLPNDRFSAERPEGSISTLTIQRTEQRDSAMYRCASSLAARDQLTPTYEQYFGPGTRLTVT.

On this clonotype itself: A much larger clone is a single base away; this may be a read error. This chain links TRBV10-2 with TRBJ2-7; 7 bases match TRBD1. This CDR3 comprises 15 residues. Germline V gene data show CDR1 as WSHSY and CDR2 as SAAADI. Written as DNA, the CDR3 is TGCGCCAGCAGTGAGAGCCGGGACAGCCCCTACGTGCAGTACTTC. Protein product: CASSESRDSPYVQYF.

This clonotype was seen ten or more times. The chain joins TRBV7-9 to TRBJ1-1; possibly TRBD1 for D (5 bases). The CDR3 has 12 residues. Per germline, CDR1 SEHNR and CDR2 FQNEAQ (reference sequence). V was trimmed by 3 bases and J by 8 bases, leaving 10 bases between them. The CDR3, as DNA: TGTGCCAGCAGCTTTTCGGGGGAGGAAGCTTTCTTT. As protein: CASSFSGEEAFF. The complete variable domain, with remaining parts taken from reference TRBV7-9 and TRBJ1-1, reads DTGVSQNPRHKITKRGQNVTFRCDPISEHNRLYWYRQTLGQGPEFLTYFQNEAQLEKSRLLSDRFSAERPKGSFSTLEIQRTEQGDSAMYLCASSFSGEEAFFGQGTRLTVV.

The genes are TRBV4-3 and TRBJ2-3; possibly TRBD2 for D (6 bases). In germline, CDR1 is LGHNA, CDR2 YSLEER. There are 14 residues in the CDR3. V was pared by 0 bases and J by 3 bases, with 7 bases between. In DNA form, the CDR3 reads TGCGCCAGCAGCCAAGAGCTAGCGACAGATACGCAGTATTTT. Its protein product is CASSQELATDTQYF.

V usage is TRBV20-1 and J usage is TRBJ2-1, with D possibly being TRBD2 (6 bases). The CDR3 spans 16 residues. Germline CDR1 is DFQATT and CDR2 is SNEGSKA (reference sequence). Trimming removed 4 bases at V and 3 bases at J, with 19 bases between. The CDR3: CSAIFVGTPFYNEQFF. The CDR3 nucleotides are TGCAGTGCTATTTTTGTCGGGACTCCGTTCTACAATGAGCAGTTCTTC.

A few counts support this clonotype. The chain links TRBV29-1 to TRBJ2-1; 10 bases fit TRBD1. The CDR3 totals 14 residues. J was trimmed by 5 bases and V by 7 bases; bases with no gene match: 8. Germline values: CDR1 SQVTM, CDR2 ANQGSEA. DNA for the CDR3: TGCAGCGCATACCGACAGGGGGCTAACAATGAGCAGTTCTTC. This codes for CSAYRQGANNEQFF.

The genes are TRBV9 and TRBJ2-1; 8 bases map to TRBD1. Per the germline V gene, CDR1 is SGDLS and CDR2 is YYNGEE. The trim removed 3 bases at V and 3 bases at J, leaving 8 bases unmatched. The CDR3 contains 16 residues. CDR3 coding DNA: TGTGCCAGCAGCGCCCGAGGACAGGGTAACTACAATGAGCAGTTCTTC. It yields the protein CASSARGQGNYNEQFF.

This clonotype was seen many times. The rearrangement links TRBV7-9 to TRBJ2-2; no reliable D call. This CDR3 contains 14 residues. The germline gives CDR1 SEHNR, CDR2 FQNEAQ (reference sequence). V was trimmed by 6 bases and J by 1 base, leaving 9 bases between them. CDR3 region: CASRSGQNTGELFF. CDR3 sequence (DNA): TGTGCCAGCAGGTCCGGCCAGAACACCGGGGAGCTGTTTTTT.

This clonotype was found many times. This chain uses TRBV28 with TRBJ1-2, with 7 bases matching TRBD1. The CDR3 length is 14 residues. Losses at the gene ends were 7 bases for V and 4 bases for J; bases not matched to a gene: 9. Germline CDR1 is MDHEN and CDR2 is SYDVKM. The CDR3 here is CASTQVGQLYGYTF. CDR3 in DNA: TGTGCCAGCACGCAGGTGGGACAGCTCTATGGCTACACCTTC.

This clonotype was detected many times. The chain is built from TRBV12-3 or TRBV12-4 and TRBJ2-3; no definite D call. The length of the CDR3 is 15 residues. Trimming pared 4 bases from V and 4 bases from J, leaving 15 bases between. The CDR3 here is CASSYSHRMADTQYF. CDR3 nucleotides: TGTGCCAGCAGTTATAGCCACCGGATGGCAGATACGCAGTATTTT.

V usage is TRBV11-2 and J usage is TRBJ2-3, with a possible D match to TRBD2 (5 bases). V lost 4 bases and J 7 bases, leaving 9 bases between the germline ends. Germline CDR1 and CDR2: SGHAT and FQNNGV. This CDR3 contains 12 residues. CDR3 residues: CASSWAGNTQYF. CDR3 DNA sequence: TGTGCCAGCAGCTGGGCCGGGAATACGCAGTATTTT.

The chain links TRBV27 to TRBJ2-3; TRBD2 is a possible D gene (5 bases). The CDR3 extends over 15 amino acids. V lost 7 bases and J lost 2, with 16 bases in between. Germline-derived CDR1 and CDR2 are MNHEY and SMNVEV (reference sequence). The CDR3 DNA reads TGTGCCAGCAAAGGCCTAGGGAGAGTCACAGATACGCAGTATTTT. It yields the protein CASKGLGRVTDTQYF.

This clonotype has more than one count but fewer than ten. The chain employs TRBV5-1 and TRBJ1-6, with unresolved D. In germline, CDR1 is SGHRS, CDR2 YFSETQ. V was shortened by 4 bases and J by 0 bases, with 8 bases between the two germline ends. The CDR3 has 15 amino acids. The chain's CDR3 is CASSPGGSYNSPLHF. The CDR3 nucleotides read TGCGCCAGCAGCCCCGGAGGCTCCTATAATTCACCCCTCCACTTT.

This clonotype was seen only a few times. V usage is TRBV19 and J usage is TRBJ2-1; TRBD2 matches at 12 bases. This CDR3 region has 14 residues. CDR1 and CDR2 (germline): LNHDA, SQIVND (reference sequence). V trimming: 6 bases; J trimming: 9 bases; junction bases outside the gene matches: 6. CDR3 region: CASSPSGRDSEQFF. CDR3 DNA sequence: TGTGCCAGTAGCCCTAGCGGGAGGGACAGTGAGCAGTTCTTC.

This clonotype was detected a few times. The rearrangement links TRBV5-6 to TRBJ1-2, with unresolved D. The CDR3 length is 12 residues. Germline CDR1 is SGHDT and CDR2 is YYEEEE. V was trimmed by 1 base and J by 8 bases, leaving 9 bases between them. CDR3 in amino acids: CASSLLKGGYTF. The CDR3 DNA is TGTGCCAGCAGCTTGTTAAAGGGCGGCTACACCTTC.

Only a few counts were recorded for this clonotype. The rearrangement joins TRBV2 to TRBJ2-7, with 11 bases aligning to TRBD1. The germline V gene encodes CDR1 SNHLY and CDR2 FYNNEI. The CDR3 spans 15 residues. V shed 4 bases, J shed 4 bases, and the junction held 6 bases outside the gene matches. CDR3 nucleotide sequence: TGTGCCAGCAGTGGGGGACAGGGGGTTTTTTACGAGCAGTACTTC. The encoded protein is CASSGGQGVFYEQYF.

This chain joins TRBV6-1 and TRBJ1-6, with TRBD1 identical over 9 bases. With V trimmed by 6 bases and J by 4 bases, 7 bases remained unmatched. The CDR3 has 16 amino acids. The germline gives CDR1 MNHNS, CDR2 SASEGT. For the CDR3, the DNA is TGTGCCAGCAGAGGACAACAGGGGGCTTATAATTCACCCCTCCACTTT. It yields the protein CASRGQQGAYNSPLHF.

This clonotype occurred many times. This chain links TRBV5-1 with TRBJ1-1; possible D gene TRBD1, 5 bases. The CDR3 is made up of 14 amino acids. Looked up from germline, CDR1 is SGHRS and CDR2 is YFSETQ. Trimming took 0 bases from V and 6 from J, leaving 12 bases between them. In DNA, the CDR3 is TGCGCCAGCAGCTTGGACGGGGTAGGGGCTGAAGCTTTCTTT. It encodes CASSLDGVGAEAFF.

This clonotype turned up a few times. The chain has TRBV11-1 and TRBJ2-2; the D gene is possibly TRBD2 (6 bases). V was clipped by 3 bases and J by 6 bases, with 11 bases between them. CDR1 SGHAT and CDR2 FQDESV come from the germline V gene (reference sequence). This CDR3 is built from 14 residues. CDR3: CASSLGLRPGELFF. CDR3 DNA sequence: TGTGCCAGCAGCTTGGGACTGAGGCCCGGGGAGCTGTTTTTT.

This clonotype has a count of ten or more. The gene calls are TRBV10-3 and TRBJ2-7; D call uncertain. Germline CDR1 and CDR2: ENHRY and SYGVKD. The CDR3 spans 13 residues. V lost 3 bases and J lost 3, with 9 bases in between. The CDR3 is CAISDGYSYEQYF. CDR3 DNA: TGTGCCATCAGTGACGGTTACAGCTACGAGCAGTACTTC.

V usage is TRBV19 and J usage is TRBJ2-2; 10 nucleotides line up with TRBD2. Germline V lookup: CDR1 LNHDA, CDR2 SQIVND (reference sequence). The ends lost 5 bases at V and 0 bases at J; junction bases unmatched: 3. There are 16 residues in the CDR3. CDR3 sequence: CASSPTSGANTGELFF. CDR3 in DNA: TGTGCCAGTAGTCCAACTAGCGGGGCGAACACCGGGGAGCTGTTTTTT.

The chain couples TRBV5-1 to TRBJ2-3; D gene uncertain. This CDR3 is 15 amino acids long. V dropped 2 bases and J dropped 0 bases, with 10 bases sitting between them. The germline CDR1 and CDR2 sequences are SGHRS and YFSETQ. The CDR3 region has the DNA TGCGCCAGCAGCTTCACCGACTCTAGCACAGATACGCAGTATTTT. This codes for CASSFTDSSTDTQYF.

CDR3 sequence: CASSVRRDVTDTQYF. The CDR3 region has the DNA TGTGCCAGCAGCGTGCGACGGGACGTCACAGATACGCAGTATTTT. V usage is TRBV27 and J usage is TRBJ2-3; the D gene could be TRBD1 or TRBD2 (5 bases each). Germline CDR1 reads MNHEY; CDR2 reads SMNVEV (reference sequence). Trimming cost V 6 bases and J 2 bases, with 15 bases left between them. This CDR3 spans 15 amino acids.

This clonotype was observed many times. This rearrangement joins TRBV4-2 to TRBJ1-1; D is undetermined. The CDR3 runs to 14 residues. Germline assignment: CDR1 LGHNA and CDR2 YNFKEQ. Trimming pared 1 base from V and 3 bases from J, leaving 9 bases between. CDR3 loop: CASSQGGVDTEAFF. The DNA for the CDR3 is TGTGCCAGCAGCCAAGGCGGGGTCGACACTGAAGCTTTCTTT.

This clonotype was seen at least ten times. This chain joins TRBV5-5 and TRBJ2-7; perhaps TRBD2 as D (6 bases). There are 16 residues in the CDR3. The germline gives CDR1 SGHKS, CDR2 YYEKEE (reference sequence). V was cut by 2 bases and J by 3 bases, with 18 bases left in between. CDR3 residues: CASSFLRLVSNYEQYF. The CDR3 coding sequence is TGTGCCAGCAGCTTCCTAAGACTAGTTTCGAACTACGAGCAGTACTTC.

This sequence joins TRBV5-8 and TRBJ2-3; tentative D call: TRBD1 (6 bases). Germline V gene sequence: CDR1 SGHTS, CDR2 YDEGEE. The ends were cut back, 1 base at V and 4 bases at J, with 13 bases in the middle. This CDR3 is 15 amino acids long. The CDR3 bases are TGTGCCAGCAGCTTGTTGGGGGCAGGCGCAGATACGCAGTATTTT. Its protein product is CASSLLGAGADTQYF.

This chain uses TRBV20-1 with TRBJ2-7, with 9 bases matching TRBD2. The junction had 11 bases not matched to a gene; V was cut back by 6 bases and J by 2 bases. Germline V gene lookup returns CDR1 DFQATT and CDR2 SNEGSKA (reference sequence). This CDR3 is built from 15 residues. The chain's CDR3 is CSARKWLAGTYEQYF. The CDR3 DNA is TGCAGTGCCAGAAAGTGGCTAGCGGGGACCTACGAGCAGTACTTC.

This clonotype was seen ten or more times. The chain is built from TRBV12-3 or TRBV12-4 and TRBJ2-5, with 8 bases aligning to TRBD1. The CDR3 extends over 14 amino acids. Unmatched junction bases numbered 5, after V lost 4 bases and J lost 4 bases. CDR3 sequence: CASSSNRGSETQYF. The CDR3 DNA follows: TGTGCCAGCAGTTCGAACAGGGGGTCAGAGACCCAGTACTTC.